The 16 T cell receptor beta chains below come from one sample, sequenced in a study of PD-1 blockade in mismatch repair-deficient tumors. Profiled with immunoSEQ multiplex PCR; TCRdb holds only in-frame clones, not every one. The profile shows under 15,000 clones, about 79% of them singletons. The sample was PBMCs, taken less than 15 weeks after starting pembrolizumab. Source of these receptors: an adult with mismatch repair-deficient cancer.

The chain employs TRBV15 and TRBJ2-7; D possibly corresponds to TRBD2 (6 bases). CDR1 and CDR2 (germline): LNHNV, YYDKDF (reference sequence). The CDR3 covers 13 residues. Trimming pared 7 bases from V and 6 bases from J, leaving 16 bases between. The CDR3 loop reads CATTYEAGSEQYF. The CDR3 DNA reads TGTGCCACCACGTATGAAGCGGGCAGCGAGCAGTACTTC.

In its sample, this clone was seen a few times. The J gene is TRBJ2-7, the V gene TRBV6-1; D might be TRBD2 (5 bases). Between the trimmed V and J ends, which lost 2 bases and 2 bases, there was a span of 10 bases. Germline lookup yields CDR1 MNHNS and CDR2 SASEGT. The CDR3 has 14 amino acids. The CDR3 DNA reads as TGTGCCAGCAGTGAAATTCGGGATACCTACGAGCAGTACTTC. The encoded protein is CASSEIRDTYEQYF.

The chain couples TRBV11-2 to TRBJ1-1; D might be TRBD1 (6 bases). V was cut by 7 bases and J by 1 base, with 10 bases left in between. This CDR3 region has 13 residues. Germline loops: CDR1 SGHAT, CDR2 FQNNGV. The CDR3 DNA reads as TGTGCCAGCAACCGACAGGCGAACACTGAAGCTTTCTTT. It codes for CASNRQANTEAFF.

The chain is built from TRBV7-3 and TRBJ2-1; D not resolved. The V gene lost 5 bases and the J gene lost 10 bases, with 15 bases spanning the gap. From germline, CDR1 is SGHTA and CDR2 FQGTGA. The CDR3 length is 13 residues. The CDR3 protein is CASSITVPKEQFF. CDR3 sequence (DNA): TGTGCCAGCAGCATTACCGTGCCTAAAGAGCAGTTCTTC.

The chain has TRBV30 and TRBJ2-7, with 7 bases matching TRBD1. CDR1 GTSNPN and CDR2 SVGIG come from the germline V gene (reference sequence). V gave up 3 bases and J gave up 3 bases; unmatched junction bases: 5. The CDR3 runs 13 residues. The CDR3 loop is CAWSAWDSYEQYF. The CDR3 nucleotides are TGTGCCTGGAGCGCCTGGGACAGCTACGAGCAGTACTTC. The variable domain in full, completed from reference TRBV30 and TRBJ2-7, reads SQTIHQWPATLVQPVGSPLSLECTVEGTSNPNLYWYRQAAGRGLQLLFYSVGIGQISSEVPQNLSASRPQDRQFILSSKKLLLSDSGFYLCAWSAWDSYEQYFGPGTRLTVT.

CDR3 protein: CASSRWDRAYEQYF. CDR3 nucleotides: TGCGCCAGCAGCAGATGGGACAGGGCCTACGAGCAGTACTTC. This sequence joins TRBV4-1 and TRBJ2-7; TRBD1 aligns across 9 bases. Per germline, CDR1 MGHRA and CDR2 YSYEKL. V was clipped by 5 bases and J by 2 bases; unmatched bases: 4. The CDR3 runs 14 residues.

The chain has TRBV5-1 and TRBJ2-1; the D is unclear. Trimming left V 1 base short and J 3 bases short, with 5 bases between. CDR1 is SGHRS, CDR2 YFSETQ, per germline. This CDR3 contains 13 residues. CDR3 region: CASSLNSYNEQFF. The CDR3 DNA reads TGCGCCAGCAGCTTGAACAGCTACAATGAGCAGTTCTTC.

DNA of the CDR3: TGTGCCAGCAGCTCCCCTCGCGGGAGTACAGATACGCAGTATTTT. Translation: CASSSPRGSTDTQYF. The chain couples TRBV5-4 to TRBJ2-3; 7 bases line up with TRBD2. V lost 3 bases to trimming and J lost 3 bases; unmatched junction nucleotides: 7. CDR3 length: 15 amino acids. Germline-derived CDR1 and CDR2 are SGHNT and YYREEE (reference sequence).

The gene calls are TRBV5-1 and TRBJ1-1; possible D gene TRBD1, 5 bases. The CDR3 is 16 residues long. V lost 4 bases and J 0 bases, leaving 16 bases between the germline ends. From germline, CDR1 is SGHRS and CDR2 YFSETQ. CDR3 coding DNA: TGCGCCAGCAGCCTGGGGCCGGGGTTCTTGAACACTGAAGCTTTCTTT. It codes for CASSLGPGFLNTEAFF. Complete variable domain (other parts from reference TRBV5-1 and TRBJ1-1): KAGVTQTPRYLIKTRGQQVTLSCSPISGHRSVSWYQQTPGQGLQFLFEYFSETQRNKGNFPGRFSGRQFSNSRSEMNVSTLELGDSALYLCASSLGPGFLNTEAFFGQGTRLTVV.

This clone was seen once. The rearrangement uses TRBV6-1 and TRBJ2-2; weak D call: TRBD2 (5 bases). The CDR3 sequence is 13 residues long. Trimming shortened V by 10 bases and J by 4 bases, and 13 bases separated the two germline ends. Per germline, CDR1 MNHNS and CDR2 SASEGT. The CDR3 reads CATYSSGTGELFF. For the CDR3, the DNA is TGTGCCACCTATTCCAGCGGCACCGGGGAGCTGTTTTTT.

Here the CDR3 DNA reads TGTGCCAGCAGTTATTCGCAGTACAATGAGCAGTTCTTC. Translating it yields CASSYSQYNEQFF. The chain uses TRBV6-5 and TRBJ2-1; D is ambiguous. The V and J ends lost 3 bases and 4 bases respectively, with 7 bases between them. Germline lookup yields CDR1 MNHEY and CDR2 SVGAGI. The CDR3 is 13 residues long.

Here the CDR3 DNA reads TGTGCCAGCAGCGCTGACAGGGGTGGAGGCTACACCTTC. It yields the protein CASSADRGGGYTF. The rearrangement uses TRBV2 and TRBJ1-2, with 8 bases aligning to TRBD1. The germline V gene has CDR1 SNHLY and CDR2 FYNNEI. V was clipped by 6 bases and J by 8 bases; unmatched bases: 8. The CDR3 sequence is 13 residues long.

V usage is TRBV7-9 and J usage is TRBJ1-6; 7 bases map to TRBD1. V gave up 2 bases and J gave up 3 bases; unmatched junction bases: 4. The CDR3 runs to 16 residues. Germline CDR1 and CDR2: SEHNR and FQNEAQ (reference sequence). This CDR3 is CASSLWDSGYNSPLHF. CDR3 nucleotide sequence: TGTGCCAGCAGCTTATGGGACAGTGGCTATAATTCACCCCTCCACTTT.

The CDR3 protein is CASSVSPEVLGYYEQYF. The CDR3 region has the DNA TGTGCCAGCAGCGTTTCGCCGGAGGTACTAGGGTACTACGAGCAGTACTTC. This chain uses TRBV5-6 with TRBJ2-7; D possibly corresponds to TRBD2 (5 bases). This CDR3 has 17 residues. Trimming shortened V by 4 bases and J by 3 bases, and 23 bases separated the two germline ends. The germline CDR1 and CDR2 sequences are SGHDT and YYEEEE.

This clone was observed a handful of times. The chain is built from TRBV2 and TRBJ2-1; unclear D gene. Germline V gene data show CDR1 as SNHLY and CDR2 as FYNNEI. This CDR3 is built from 11 residues. V lost 4 bases and J lost 8, with 6 bases in between. This CDR3 is CASSVFYEQFF. The CDR3 nucleotides read TGTGCCAGCAGTGTCTTCTATGAGCAGTTCTTC.

The chain uses TRBV29-1 and TRBJ2-5; a weak D match, TRBD1 (5 bases). V was trimmed by 7 bases and J by 2 bases, leaving 11 bases between them. Germline V CDR1 and CDR2: SQVTM, ANQGSEA. The CDR3 has 12 residues. CDR3 bases: TGCAGCGCTTCACAGGCGCAAGAGACCCAGTACTTC. It is translated as CSASQAQETQYF. Filled out from reference TRBV29-1 and TRBJ2-5, the complete variable domain reads SAVISQKPSRDICQRGTSLTIQCQVDSQVTMMFWYRQQPGQSLTLIATANQGSEATYESGFVIDKFPISRPNLTFSTLTVSNMSPEDSSIYLCSASQAQETQYFGPGTRLLVL.